This T cell receptor (beta chain) is drawn from a study of PD-1 blockade in classical Hodgkin lymphoma. Study-level points and caveats: It was reported that newly diagnosed patients had less baseline TCR diversity than healthy donors. By C4D1 there was a significant rise in CD4+ TCR diversity but not in CD8+ TCR diversity. Nivolumab initiated under 1 year post-ASCT led to patient exclusion.

This table comes from immunoSEQ multiplex PCR, and its TCRdb copy is limited to in-frame clones, with some not included. This sample yields fewer than 15,000 clones, of which around 84% are seen a single time; approximately 4.5% belongs to the top ten. Each of the patients experienced relapse following autologous stem cell transplantation, and their brentuximab vedotin exposure differed. The germline CDR1 and CDR2 sequences are SGHDT and YYEEEE. Between the trimmed V and J ends, which lost 0 bases and 3 bases, there was a span of 13 bases. The length of the CDR3 is 15 residues. As concerns this clone: What it recognizes is unknown.

The gene calls are TRBV5-6 and TRBJ2-7; no definite D call. This receptor was taken from a human donor with classical Hodgkin lymphoma. Specimen: peripheral blood mononuclear cells (PBMCs), collected at baseline. The CDR3 is CASSLGSGRLYEQYF. For the CDR3, the DNA is TGTGCCAGCAGCTTGGGTTCGGGCAGGCTCTACGAGCAGTACTTC.